A selection of T cell receptor beta chains follows, all from one sample in a study of glioma-infiltrating T cells. TCRdb recomputed calls from the multiplex PCR reads with MiXCR, one row per CDR3 protein. The sample contains 84,000 or so distinct CDR3 sequences, about 23% of which appear only once. The sequenced sample consisted of glioma tissue, nonneoplastic brain tissue, or PBMCs (not recorded which). The receptor source for this set is a human donor with low-grade glioma or glioblastoma, undergoing nonglioma brain surgery, or in good health (not recorded which). Each CDR3 is given with its conserved first and last residue. Each record gives: clone size, D gene, J gene, V gene, CDR3 length, CDR3 DNA, CDR3 protein. D genes are given only for firm matches. Part of the rows lack a size; the others show once, few, many or a class for expanded clones.

NA,NA,TRBJ2-5,TRBV3-1,15,TGTGCCAGCACCCGGGACCCCTTCTACCAAGAGACCCAGTACTTC,CASTRDPFYQETQYF
few,TRBD2,TRBJ2-1,TRBV14,16,TGTGCCAGCAGCCAATATAGGCTAGCGGGGAACAATGAGCAGTTCTTC,CASSQYRLAGNNEQFF
NA,TRBD2,TRBJ2-2,TRBV19,16,TGTGCCAGTAGTTTGGGAGGACTAGCCAAAGGCGGGGAGCTGTTTTTT,CASSLGGLAKGGELFF
NA,NA,TRBJ2-1,TRBV12-3/TRBV12-4,14,TGTGCCAGCACCGTGAGCGGGCCCTACAATGAGCAGTTCTTC,CASTVSGPYNEQFF
many,NA,TRBJ2-3,TRBV4-1,17,TGCGCCAGCAGCCAAGTCGGCCGCGGGATGAGCACAGATACGCAGTATTTT,CASSQVGRGMSTDTQYF
many,TRBD2,TRBJ2-7,TRBV10-2,21,TGCGCCAGCAATCCCCGGTGGCGCGGGAGGGCCGGAGTACCTAAGGGCTACGAGCAGTACTTC,CASNPRWRGRAGVPKGYEQYF
NA,NA,TRBJ1-5,TRBV4-1,14,TGCGCCAGCAGTCTCCAGAGGGCCAATCAGCCCCAGCATTTT,CASSLQRANQPQHF
many,NA,TRBJ1-1,TRBV6-1,15,TGTGCCAGCAGTGAGACCGGACGGCTTAACACTGAAGCTTTCTTT,CASSETGRLNTEAFF
few,NA,TRBJ2-1,TRBV19,12,TGTGCCAGTAAGGAAGGTAGCGGTGAGCAGTTCTTC,CASKEGSGEQFF
NA,NA,TRBJ2-1,TRBV7-2,20,NA,CASSFYICSATPGPYNEQFF
many,NA,TRBJ1-4,TRBV20-1,14,TGCAGTGCTAGAGATAGTAAAACTAATGAAAAACTGTTTTTT,CSARDSKTNEKLFF
many,NA,TRBJ2-3,TRBV6-5,15,TGTGCCAGCAGTTACTCGCAAGGGGCTGGAGATACGCAGTATTTT,CASSYSQGAGDTQYF
NA,NA,TRBJ2-5,TRBV5-1,15,TGCGCCAGCAGCCAAAGGGAAACCCAGCGAGAGACCCAGTGCTTC,CASSQRETQRETQCF
many,TRBD2,TRBJ2-5,TRBV20-1,13,TGCAGTGCTAGTCGGTCCGGGGGGGCGACCCAGTACTTC,CSASRSGGATQYF
many,NA,TRBJ2-3,TRBV18,15,TGTGCCAGCTCACCAGGAATAGGTAGCACAGATACGCAGTATTTT,CASSPGIGSTDTQYF
NA,TRBD2,TRBJ2-3,TRBV2,16,TGTGCCAGCTCCACACCTGGGGGACTACCCACAGATACGCAGTATTTT,CASSTPGGLPTDTQYF
many,NA,TRBJ2-1,TRBV6-2/TRBV6-3,11,TGTGCCAGCAGTCATGGACTAGAGCAGTTCTTC,CASSHGLEQFF
NA,NA,TRBJ2-5,TRBV29-1,12,TGCAGCGTTGGCCCTAGGCAAGAGACCCAGTACTTC,CSVGPRQETQYF
many,NA,TRBJ2-3,TRBV6-1,12,TGTGCCAGCAGTGAATTCGGAGATACGCAGTATTTT,CASSEFGDTQYF
NA,TRBD1,TRBJ2-1,TRBV6-1,14,TGTGCCAGCAGGGGGACAGGGGTTTTAAATGAGCAGTTCTTC,CASRGTGVLNEQFF
many,TRBD1,TRBJ2-1,TRBV20-1,13,TGCAGTACAGGGACAGACAGTTACAATGAGCAGTTCTTC,CSTGTDSYNEQFF
many,NA,TRBJ1-1,TRBV7-9,14,TGTGCCAGCAGCTTAACAGGGTTGAACACTGAAGCTTTCTTT,CASSLTGLNTEAFF
NA,NA,TRBJ1-2,TRBV5-4,15,TGTGCCAGCAGCCCATTATGGGGATCAGTCTATGGCTACACCTTC,CASSPLWGSVYGYTF
many,NA,TRBJ1-4,TRBV7-9,15,TGTGCCAGCAGCCAATCGAGGCCAACTAATGAAAAACTGTTTTTT,CASSQSRPTNEKLFF
NA,NA,TRBJ2-5,TRBV20-1,16,TGCAGTGCTAGTCTGCAAGGGGCAGCGTTCCAAGAGACAAGGTACTTC,CSASLQGAAFQETRYF
many,NA,TRBJ2-7,TRBV20-1,14,TGCAGTGCTGCCAGGGTGCGAGGAGCCTACGAGCAGTACTTC,CSAARVRGAYEQYF
many,NA,TRBJ1-5,TRBV2,13,TGTGCCAGCAGGGCATACAGGGTTCAGCCCCAGCATTTT,CASRAYRVQPQHF
many,NA,TRBJ2-7,TRBV28,14,TGTGCCAGCAGTTTACCAGTGCGCAGGGACGAGCAGTACTTC,CASSLPVRRDEQYF
many,NA,TRBJ2-2,TRBV6-2/TRBV6-3,14,TGTGCCAGCAATATGGCCATAGCAACCGGGGAGCTGTTTTTT,CASNMAIATGELFF
once,NA,TRBJ1-6,TRBV6-9,14,TGTGCCAGCAGTTACTACAGACAGAGAGCAACCCTCCACTTT,CASSYYRQRATLHF
many,NA,TRBJ1-1,TRBV10-3,14,TGTGCCATCAGAAGGGCAGGGACCAACACTGAAGCTTTCTTT,CAIRRAGTNTEAFF
many,TRBD1,TRBJ2-3,TRBV2,16,TGTGCCAGCACCGGGGACAGCGTCGGAAACACGGATACGCAGTATTTT,CASTGDSVGNTDTQYF
few,NA,TRBJ2-3,TRBV2,14,TGTGCCAGCAGCCGAATATACGACGGAGATACGCAGTATTTT,CASSRIYDGDTQYF
many,NA,TRBJ1-1,TRBV3-1,15,TGTGCCAGCAGCCAAGGCAGCCGTACCAACACTGAAGCTTTCTTT,CASSQGSRTNTEAFF
NA,NA,TRBJ1-4,TRBV19,15,TGTGCCAGTAGTACCCAGGGACGGCCTAATGAAAAACTGTTTTTT,CASSTQGRPNEKLFF
many,NA,TRBJ1-2,TRBV20-1,14,TGCAGTTCGACAGACCTTACATATAACTATGGCTACACCTTC,CSSTDLTYNYGYTF
NA,NA,TRBJ2-5,TRBV29-1,12,TGCAGCGTTGGAAGGGCCCAAGAGACCCAGTACTTC,CSVGRAQETQYF
NA,NA,TRBJ2-7,TRBV2,17,TGTGCCAGCAGTGATGGTAGAGGACGGGGGGCCGCCTACGAGCAGTACTTC,CASSDGRGRGAAYEQYF
NA,TRBD1,TRBJ2-3,TRBV4-1,17,TGCGCCAGCAGCCAAGTCGTGGCGGCGGCAGGGGGTGGGACGCAGTATTTT,CASSQVVAAAGGGTQYF
many,NA,TRBJ2-3,TRBV20-1,13,TGCAGTGCTCGGTTAGAGGGCCGGGATACGCAGTATTTT,CSARLEGRDTQYF